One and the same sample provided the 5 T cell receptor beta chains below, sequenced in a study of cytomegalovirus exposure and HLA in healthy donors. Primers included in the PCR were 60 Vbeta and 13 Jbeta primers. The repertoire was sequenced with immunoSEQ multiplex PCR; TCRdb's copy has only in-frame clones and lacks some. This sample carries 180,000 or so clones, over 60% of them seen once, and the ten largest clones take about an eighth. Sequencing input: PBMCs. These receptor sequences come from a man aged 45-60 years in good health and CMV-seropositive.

This CDR3 reads CASSNTGAGNTGELFF. CDR3 nucleotide sequence: TGTGCCAGCAGTAATACAGGGGCCGGGAACACCGGGGAGCTGTTTTTT. The V call is TRBV6-6, the J call TRBJ2-2; 7 nucleotides line up with TRBD1. CDR3 length equals 16 residues. V shed 5 bases, J shed 1 base, and the junction held 7 bases outside the gene matches. Germline lookup yields CDR1 MNHNY and CDR2 SVGAGI (reference sequence).

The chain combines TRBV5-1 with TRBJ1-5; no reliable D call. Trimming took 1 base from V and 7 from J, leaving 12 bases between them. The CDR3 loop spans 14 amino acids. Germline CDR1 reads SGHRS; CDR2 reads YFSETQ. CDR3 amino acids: CASSLPGLGQPQHF. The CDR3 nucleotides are TGCGCCAGCAGCTTGCCAGGACTGGGACAGCCCCAGCATTTT.

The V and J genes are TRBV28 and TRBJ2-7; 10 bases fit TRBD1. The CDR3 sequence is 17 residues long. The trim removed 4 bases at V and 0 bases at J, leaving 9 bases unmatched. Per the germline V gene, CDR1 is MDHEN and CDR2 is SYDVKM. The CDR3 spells CASSSSGQGEASYEQYF. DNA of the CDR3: TGTGCCAGCAGTTCTTCCGGACAGGGGGAGGCCTCCTACGAGCAGTACTTC.

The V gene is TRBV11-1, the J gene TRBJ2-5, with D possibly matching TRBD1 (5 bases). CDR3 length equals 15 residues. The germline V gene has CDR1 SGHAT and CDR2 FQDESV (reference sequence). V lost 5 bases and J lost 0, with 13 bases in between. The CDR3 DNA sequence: TGTGCCAGCAGCCGCCAGACAGCGTACCAAGAGACCCAGTACTTC. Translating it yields CASSRQTAYQETQYF.

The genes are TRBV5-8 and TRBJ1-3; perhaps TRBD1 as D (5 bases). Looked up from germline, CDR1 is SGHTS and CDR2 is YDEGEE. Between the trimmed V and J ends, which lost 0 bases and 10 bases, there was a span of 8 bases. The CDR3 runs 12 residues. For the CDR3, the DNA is TGTGCCAGCAGCTTGGAGGGGCCGACCATATATTTT. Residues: CASSLEGPTIYF.